These 10 T cell receptor beta chains came from one sample sequenced in a study of shared clonotypes between healthy human individuals. The data were produced by immunoSEQ multiplex PCR, yet TCRdb's version contains in-frame clones alone and is incomplete. Of about a million clones in the sample, 70% to 80% are singletons; the top ten hold 1.5%. Sequencing input: memory CD4+ T cells sorted from blood. Subset given: CD45RA-negative fraction. The receptors stem from a man younger than 35 in good health.

The CDR3 nucleotides are TGCAGCGTTGAAGATGAGCCCTTTGAAGAGACCCAGTACTTC. Its protein product is CSVEDEPFEETQYF. The chain uses TRBV29-1 and TRBJ2-5, with D hard to call. Per germline, CDR1 SQVTM and CDR2 ANQGSEA. Trimming left V 0 bases short and J 3 bases short, with 11 bases between. This CDR3 is built from 14 residues.

The chain uses TRBV7-2 and TRBJ2-5; 9 positions agree with TRBD2. CDR3 size: 14 residues. V shed 6 bases and J 6 bases; nucleotides not matched to a gene: 8. Germline CDR1 SGHTA, CDR2 FQGNSA. The CDR3 region is CASRAGGSVKTQYF. The CDR3 nucleotides read TGTGCCAGCAGGGCGGGAGGGTCCGTGAAGACCCAGTACTTC.

The chain employs TRBV5-6 and TRBJ2-5; TRBD2 matches at 8 bases. The CDR3 loop spans 16 amino acids. Germline CDR1 reads SGHDT; CDR2 reads YYEEEE. V trimming: 0 bases; J trimming: 5 bases; junction bases outside the gene matches: 9. CDR3: CASSLEQRGGSETQYF. The CDR3 DNA is TGTGCCAGCAGCTTGGAGCAACGGGGGGGCTCGGAGACCCAGTACTTC.

The rearrangement uses TRBV6-1 and TRBJ2-7, with D perhaps matching TRBD1 or TRBD2 (5 bases each). V was pared by 7 bases and J by 4 bases, with 17 bases between. This CDR3 region has 14 residues. CDR1 is MNHNS and CDR2 is SASEGT in the germline V gene. The CDR3 region is CASIFRDGLYEQYF. For the CDR3, the DNA is TGTGCCAGCATCTTCAGGGACGGTTTGTACGAGCAGTACTTC.

This clone was seen once. This sequence may be a read error, since a much larger clone differs from it by one base. The same CDR3 arises from other DNA sequences in this sample as well. The CDR3 spells CASSLRGNQPQHF. CDR3 DNA sequence: TGTGCCAGCAGCTTAAGGGGAAATCAGCCCCAGCATTTT. The genes are TRBV7-2 and TRBJ1-5; a possible D gene is TRBD1 (5 bases). V was clipped by 2 bases and J by 4 bases, with 6 bases between them. The CDR3 sequence is 13 residues long. The germline CDR1 and CDR2 sequences are SGHTA and FQGNSA.

The chain joins TRBV10-3 to TRBJ2-3; D is possibly TRBD2 (6 bases). Trimming stripped 5 bases from V and 2 bases from J, with 8 bases between. The CDR3 contains 13 residues. Germline V CDR1 and CDR2: ENHRY, SYGVKD. CDR3 bases: TGTGCCATCAGTCCTAGCGTCACAGATACGCAGTATTTT. As protein: CAISPSVTDTQYF.

This clone was found once. This chain connects TRBV30 to TRBJ2-3; no clear D gene. CDR3 length: 13 residues. Germline CDR1 is GTSNPN and CDR2 is SVGIG (reference sequence). V was trimmed by 3 bases and J by 0 bases, leaving 7 bases between them. The CDR3 loop is CAWSPISTDTQYF. For the CDR3, the DNA is TGTGCCTGGAGCCCTATTAGCACAGATACGCAGTATTTT.

The chain has TRBV6-4 and TRBJ1-1, with D possibly being TRBD1 (5 bases). The CDR3 sequence is 14 residues long. From germline, CDR1 is MRHNA and CDR2 SNTAGT. The ends were cut back, 6 bases at V and 5 bases at J, with 16 bases in the middle. CDR3 coding DNA: TGTGCCAGCAGCGCATCCGGGGGGGGAACTGAAGCTTTCTTT. Its protein product is CASSASGGGTEAFF.

V usage is TRBV6-1 and J usage is TRBJ2-4; 10 bases line up with TRBD1. The CDR3 spans 14 residues. Germline CDR1 MNHNS, CDR2 SASEGT. Trimming removed 4 bases from V and 6 bases from J; junction bases left unmatched: 3. DNA of the CDR3: TGTGCCAGCAGTGGACAGGGGGCCCTAAACATTCAGTACTTC. This sequence encodes CASSGQGALNIQYF.

The chain combines TRBV18 with TRBJ1-3; 8 bases map to TRBD1. Germline CDR1 and CDR2: KGHSH and LQKENI. The V and J ends lost 5 bases and 3 bases, in that order; junction bases with no gene match: 9. This CDR3 region has 16 residues. The CDR3 DNA reads as TGTGCCAGCTCATCTATACAGGGGGTTATTGGAAACACCATATATTTT. Its translation is CASSSIQGVIGNTIYF.